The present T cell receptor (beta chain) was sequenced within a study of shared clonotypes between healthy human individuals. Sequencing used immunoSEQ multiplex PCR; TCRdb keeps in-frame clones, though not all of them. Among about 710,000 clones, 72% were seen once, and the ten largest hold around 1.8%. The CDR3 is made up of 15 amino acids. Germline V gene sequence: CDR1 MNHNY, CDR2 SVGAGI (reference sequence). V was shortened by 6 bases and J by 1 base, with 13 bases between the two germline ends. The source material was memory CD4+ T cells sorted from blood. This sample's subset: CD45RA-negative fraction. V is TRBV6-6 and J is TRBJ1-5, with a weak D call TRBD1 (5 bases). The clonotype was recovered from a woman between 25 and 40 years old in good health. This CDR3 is CASRKGEGSNQPQHF. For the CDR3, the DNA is TGTGCCAGCAGGAAAGGGGAGGGGAGCAATCAGCCCCAGCATTTT.